This TCR beta chain originates from a study of cytomegalovirus exposure and HLA in healthy donors. This clone showed up just a few times. The CDR3 is made up of 13 amino acids. From germline, CDR1 is SGHTS and CDR2 YDEGEE. V lost 4 bases to trimming and J lost 3 bases, with 10 bases between them. Vbeta (60) and Jbeta (13) primers were used in the PCR. Clones were sequenced by immunoSEQ multiplex PCR, and TCRdb holds only the in-frame ones, with some missing. The sample lists over 200,000 clones; over 65% were seen once. The TCR sequence derives from a human donor in good health. The specimen was PBMCs. The genes are TRBV5-8 and TRBJ1-1, with D possibly TRBD1 on 6 matching bases. The CDR3 DNA follows: TGTGCCAGCAGCCGGACAGACTACACTGAAGCTTTCTTT. Its translation is CASSRTDYTEAFF.